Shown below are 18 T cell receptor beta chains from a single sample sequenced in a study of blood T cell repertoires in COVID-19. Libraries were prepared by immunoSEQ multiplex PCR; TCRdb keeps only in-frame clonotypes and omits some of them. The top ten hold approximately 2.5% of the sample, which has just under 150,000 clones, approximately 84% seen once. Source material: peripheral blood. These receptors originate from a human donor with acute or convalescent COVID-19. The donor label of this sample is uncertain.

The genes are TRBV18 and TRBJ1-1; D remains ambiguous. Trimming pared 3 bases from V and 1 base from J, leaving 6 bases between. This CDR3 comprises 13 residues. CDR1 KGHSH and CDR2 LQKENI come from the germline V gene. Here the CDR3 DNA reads TGTGCCAGCTCACCGGCCGAGAACACTGAAGCTTTCTTT. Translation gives CASSPAENTEAFF.

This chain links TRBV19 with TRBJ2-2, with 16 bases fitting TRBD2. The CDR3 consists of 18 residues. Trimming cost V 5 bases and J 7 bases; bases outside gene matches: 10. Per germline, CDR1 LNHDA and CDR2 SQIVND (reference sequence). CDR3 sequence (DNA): TGTGCCAGTAGTTTGGGACTAGCGGGGGGGCAGTCTCACGGGGAGCTGTTTTTT. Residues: CASSLGLAGGQSHGELFF.

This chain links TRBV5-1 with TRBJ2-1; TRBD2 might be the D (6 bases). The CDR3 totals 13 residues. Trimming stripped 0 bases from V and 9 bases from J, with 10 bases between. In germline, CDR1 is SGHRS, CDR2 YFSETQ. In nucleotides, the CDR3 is TGCGCCAGCAGCTTGGGCGGGACGGCTGAGCAGTTCTTC. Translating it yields CASSLGGTAEQFF.

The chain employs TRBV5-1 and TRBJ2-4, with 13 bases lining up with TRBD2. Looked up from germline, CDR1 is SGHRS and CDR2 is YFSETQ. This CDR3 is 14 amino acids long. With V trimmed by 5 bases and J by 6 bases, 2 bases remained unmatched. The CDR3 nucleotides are TGCGCCAGCAGAACTAGCGGGGGGGCAAACATTCAGTACTTC. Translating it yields CASRTSGGANIQYF. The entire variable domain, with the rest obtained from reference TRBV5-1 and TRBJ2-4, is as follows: KAGVTQTPRYLIKTRGQQVTLSCSPISGHRSVSWYQQTPGQGLQFLFEYFSETQRNKGNFPGRFSGRQFSNSRSEMNVSTLELGDSALYLCASRTSGGANIQYFGAGTRLSVL.

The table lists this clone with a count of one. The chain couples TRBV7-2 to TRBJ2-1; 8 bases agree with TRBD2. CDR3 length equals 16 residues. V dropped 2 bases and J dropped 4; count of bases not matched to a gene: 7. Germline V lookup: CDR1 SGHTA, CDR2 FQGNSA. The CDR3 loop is CASSLIGLAGYNEQFF. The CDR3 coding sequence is TGTGCCAGCAGCTTAATAGGGCTAGCGGGTTACAATGAGCAGTTCTTC.

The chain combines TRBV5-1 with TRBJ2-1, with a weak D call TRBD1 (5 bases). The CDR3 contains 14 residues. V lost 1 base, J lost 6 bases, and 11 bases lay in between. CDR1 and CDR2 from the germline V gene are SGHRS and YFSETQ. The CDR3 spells CASSLRGGSNEQFF. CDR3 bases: TGCGCCAGCAGCTTGAGGGGTGGGTCCAATGAGCAGTTCTTC.

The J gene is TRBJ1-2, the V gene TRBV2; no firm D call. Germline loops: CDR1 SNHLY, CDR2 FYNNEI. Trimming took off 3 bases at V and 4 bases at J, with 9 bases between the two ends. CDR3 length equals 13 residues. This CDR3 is CASSDTGGYGYTF. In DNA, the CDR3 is TGTGCCAGCAGTGATACGGGAGGCTATGGCTACACCTTC. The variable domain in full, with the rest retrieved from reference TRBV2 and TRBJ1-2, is EPEVTQTPSHQVTQMGQEVILRCVPISNHLYFYWYRQILGQKVEFLVSFYNNEISEKSEIFDDQFSVERPDGSNFTLKIRSTKLEDSAMYFCASSDTGGYGYTFGSGTRLTVV.

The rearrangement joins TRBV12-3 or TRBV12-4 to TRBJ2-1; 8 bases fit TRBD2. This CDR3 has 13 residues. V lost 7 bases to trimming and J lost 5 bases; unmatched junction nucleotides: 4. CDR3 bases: TGTGCCAGCACAGCGGGAGAAGACAATGAGCAGTTCTTC. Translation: CASTAGEDNEQFF.

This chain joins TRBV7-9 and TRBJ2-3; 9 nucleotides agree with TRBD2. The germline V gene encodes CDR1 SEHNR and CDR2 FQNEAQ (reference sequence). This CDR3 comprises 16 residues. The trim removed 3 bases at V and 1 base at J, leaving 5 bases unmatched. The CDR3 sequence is CASSFRLAARTDTQYF. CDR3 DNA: TGTGCCAGCAGCTTCAGACTAGCGGCCCGCACAGATACGCAGTATTTT.

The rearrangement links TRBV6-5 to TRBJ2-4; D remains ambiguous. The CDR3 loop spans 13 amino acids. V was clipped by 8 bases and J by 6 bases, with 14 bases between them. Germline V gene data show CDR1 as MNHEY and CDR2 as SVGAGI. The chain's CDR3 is CASSPELGNIQYF. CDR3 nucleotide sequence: TGTGCCAGCTCGCCGGAGTTAGGAAACATTCAGTACTTC.

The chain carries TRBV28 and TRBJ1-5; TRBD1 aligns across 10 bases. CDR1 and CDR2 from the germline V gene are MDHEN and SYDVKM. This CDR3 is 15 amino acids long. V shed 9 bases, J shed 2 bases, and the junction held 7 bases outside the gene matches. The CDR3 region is CASLGDRGRNQPQHF. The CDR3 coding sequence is TGTGCCAGTCTAGGAGACAGGGGGCGCAATCAGCCCCAGCATTTT. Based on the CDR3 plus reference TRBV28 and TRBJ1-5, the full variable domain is DVKVTQSSRYLVKRTGEKVFLECVQDMDHENMFWYRQDPGLGLRLIYFSYDVKMKEKGDIPEGYSVSREKKERFSLILESASTNQTSMYLCASLGDRGRNQPQHFGDGTRLSIL.

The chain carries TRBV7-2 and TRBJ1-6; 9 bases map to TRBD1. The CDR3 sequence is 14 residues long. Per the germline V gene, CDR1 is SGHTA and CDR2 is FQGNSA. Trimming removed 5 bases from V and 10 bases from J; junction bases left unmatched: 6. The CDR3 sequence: CASSTRDRVSPLHF. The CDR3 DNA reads TGTGCCAGCAGCACCCGGGACAGGGTCTCACCCCTCCACTTT.

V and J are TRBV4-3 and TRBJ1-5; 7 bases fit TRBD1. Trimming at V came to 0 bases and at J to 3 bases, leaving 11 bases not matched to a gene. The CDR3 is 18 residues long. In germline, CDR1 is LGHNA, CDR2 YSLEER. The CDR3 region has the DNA TGCGCCAGCAGCCAAGAAATCCCGACAGGGCCATACAATCAGCCCCAGCATTTT. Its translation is CASSQEIPTGPYNQPQHF.

The CDR3 region has the DNA TGTGCCATCAGTGAGACAGACCGCCCGGATACGCAGTATTTT. As protein: CAISETDRPDTQYF. V usage is TRBV10-3 and J usage is TRBJ2-3; no clear D. Germline assignment: CDR1 ENHRY and CDR2 SYGVKD. Trimming shortened V by 2 bases and J by 6 bases, and 12 bases separated the two germline ends. The CDR3 runs 14 residues.

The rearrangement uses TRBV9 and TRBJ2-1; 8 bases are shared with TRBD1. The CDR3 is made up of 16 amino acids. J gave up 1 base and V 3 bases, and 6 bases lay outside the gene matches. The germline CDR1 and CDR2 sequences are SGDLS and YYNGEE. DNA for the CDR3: TGTGCCAGCAGCGAGGGGACAGGAGTTTCCTACAATGAGCAGTTCTTC. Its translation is CASSEGTGVSYNEQFF.

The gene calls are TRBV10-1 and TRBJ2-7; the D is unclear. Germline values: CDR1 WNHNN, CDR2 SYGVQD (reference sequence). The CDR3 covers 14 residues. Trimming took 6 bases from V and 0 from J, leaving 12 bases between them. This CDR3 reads CASRVRHLSYEQYV. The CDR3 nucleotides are TGCGCCAGCAGGGTCAGGCACCTCTCCTACGAGCAGTACGTC.

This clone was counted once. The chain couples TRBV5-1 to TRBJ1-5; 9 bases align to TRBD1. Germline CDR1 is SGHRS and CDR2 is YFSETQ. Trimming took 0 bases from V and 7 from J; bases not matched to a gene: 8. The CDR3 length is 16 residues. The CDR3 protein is CASSLGDGQGIQPQHF. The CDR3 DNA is TGCGCCAGCAGCTTGGGGGACGGACAGGGGATACAGCCCCAGCATTTT.

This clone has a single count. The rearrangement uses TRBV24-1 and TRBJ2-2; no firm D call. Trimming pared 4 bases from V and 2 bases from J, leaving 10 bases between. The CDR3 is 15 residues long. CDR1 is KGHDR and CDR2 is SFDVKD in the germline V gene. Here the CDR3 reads CATSESRLNTGELFF. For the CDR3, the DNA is TGTGCCACCAGTGAGTCTAGATTAAACACCGGGGAGCTGTTTTTT.